This entry lists 27 T cell receptor beta chains sequenced from one sample in a study of T cell responses to AZD1222 COVID-19 vaccine. The method was immunoSEQ multiplex PCR; TCRdb's version includes in-frame clones alone and lacks a portion of them. The table lists more than 95,000 clones, about 90% of them singletons. Here the sequenced sample was peripheral blood, taken on day 0 of AZD1222 vaccination. These receptor sequences come from an adult in good health.

This clone appeared a few times. This chain uses TRBV3-1 (or the pseudogene TRBV3-2) with TRBJ2-6, with TRBD1 matching 8 bases. J lost 0 bases, V lost 4 bases, and 8 bases had no gene match. Germline CDR1 is LGHDT and CDR2 is YNNKEL (reference sequence). This CDR3 contains 18 residues. Here the CDR3 reads CASSLGQEGGSGANVLTF. In nucleotides, the CDR3 is TGTGCCAGCAGCCTGGGACAGGAAGGGGGCTCTGGGGCCAACGTCCTGACTTTC.

The V call is TRBV5-4, the J call TRBJ1-4, with TRBD1 identical over 8 bases. The CDR3 is 16 amino acids. Germline values: CDR1 SGHNT, CDR2 YYREEE (reference sequence). V was pared by 3 bases and J by 10 bases, with 14 bases of the junction left unmatched. This CDR3 reads CASSYARQGSDRKLFF. The CDR3 bases are TGTGCCAGCAGCTACGCTCGACAGGGGTCGGACCGAAAACTGTTTTTT.

The rearrangement links TRBV2 to TRBJ1-1; 11 bases line up with TRBD1. V was clipped by 7 bases and J by 6 bases; unmatched bases: 10. The germline CDR1 and CDR2 sequences are SNHLY and FYNNEI. This CDR3 is built from 15 residues. CDR3 sequence reads: CASTFPGQGESEAFF. In DNA, the CDR3 is TGTGCCAGCACCTTCCCGGGACAGGGGGAGTCTGAAGCTTTCTTT.

The rearrangement joins TRBV18 to TRBJ2-1; TRBD2 agrees at 13 bases. Germline lookup yields CDR1 KGHSH and CDR2 LQKENI. The CDR3 runs 15 residues. Trimming took 6 bases from V and 6 from J; bases not matched to a gene: 5. CDR3 sequence reads: CASSRGLAGANEQFF. The CDR3 coding sequence is TGTGCCAGCTCTCGCGGACTAGCGGGGGCCAATGAGCAGTTCTTC.

The chain carries TRBV10-3 and TRBJ2-1; D is undetermined. This CDR3 contains 13 residues. Trimming removed 5 bases from V and 3 bases from J, with 8 bases in between. Per the germline V gene, CDR1 is ENHRY and CDR2 is SYGVKD. In DNA form, the CDR3 reads TGTGCCATCAGTCCGACGATCTACAATGAGCAGTTCTTC. This codes for CAISPTIYNEQFF.

This clone was detected only once. The V call is TRBV30, the J call TRBJ2-7; maybe TRBD1 (5 bases). V was clipped by 2 bases and J by 3 bases, with 11 bases between them. Germline CDR1 and CDR2: GTSNPN and SVGIG (reference sequence). This CDR3 is built from 13 residues. CDR3 loop: CAWSKGHNYEQYF. The CDR3 DNA reads as TGTGCCTGGAGTAAGGGGCATAACTACGAGCAGTACTTC.

The chain recombines TRBV6-2 or TRBV6-3 with TRBJ2-3; D remains unclear. Trimming cost V 3 bases and J 4 bases, with 5 bases left between them. CDR3 length: 12 amino acids. CDR1 is MNHEY, CDR2 SVGEGT, per germline. The chain's CDR3 is CASSYVADTQYF. For the CDR3, the DNA is TGTGCCAGCAGTTATGTGGCAGATACGCAGTATTTT.

This chain uses TRBV19 with TRBJ2-1; 10 nucleotides align to TRBD1. Germline assignment: CDR1 LNHDA and CDR2 SQIVND (reference sequence). J gave up 6 bases and V 7 bases, and 6 bases lay outside the gene matches. There are 14 residues in the CDR3. CDR3 region: CASNGQGVGNEQFF. DNA of the CDR3: TGTGCCAGTAACGGACAGGGGGTCGGCAATGAGCAGTTCTTC. The whole variable domain, remainder taken from reference TRBV19 and TRBJ2-1, is DGGITQSPKYLFRKEGQNVTLSCEQNLNHDAMYWYRQDPGQGLRLIYYSQIVNDFQKGDIAEGYSVSREKKESFPLTVTSAQKNPTAFYLCASNGQGVGNEQFFGPGTRLTVL.

This chain joins TRBV7-9 and TRBJ1-6; D not certain. CDR1 and CDR2 from the germline V gene are SEHNR and FQNEAQ (reference sequence). This CDR3 contains 17 residues. Trimming cost V 1 base and J 3 bases, with 13 bases left between them. CDR3 amino acids: CASSLVGSTDYNSPLHF. DNA of the CDR3: TGTGCCAGCAGCTTAGTCGGCAGCACAGACTATAATTCACCCCTCCACTTT.

The rearrangement links TRBV30 to TRBJ1-5; the match to TRBD1 covers 11 bases. This CDR3 spans 14 amino acids. The ends lost 2 bases at V and 7 bases at J; junction bases unmatched: 4. Germline CDR1 is GTSNPN and CDR2 is SVGIG (reference sequence). DNA of the CDR3: TGTGCCTGGAGTCTGGACAGGGGGCCCCAGCCCCAGCATTTT. It specifies CAWSLDRGPQPQHF.

The chain joins TRBV14 to TRBJ2-3; 8 positions agree with TRBD2. V lost 6 bases to trimming and J lost 4 bases; unmatched junction nucleotides: 12. The germline V gene has CDR1 SGHDN and CDR2 FVKESK. The CDR3 is 16 amino acids. DNA of the CDR3: TGTGCCAGCAGAAAAGCCTCCAGCGGGGGCCCAGATACGCAGTATTTT. Amino acids: CASRKASSGGPDTQYF.

This clone was seen a single time. The chain joins TRBV28 to TRBJ2-1; perhaps TRBD1 as D (6 bases). Trimming pared 4 bases from V and 8 bases from J, leaving 15 bases between. The CDR3 length is 14 residues. The germline gives CDR1 MDHEN, CDR2 SYDVKM. This CDR3 reads CASSSAGDRDEQFF. The CDR3, as DNA: TGTGCCAGCAGTTCCGCAGGGGATCGAGATGAGCAGTTCTTC.

V gene TRBV6-5 combines with J gene TRBJ1-4; D is perhaps TRBD1 (5 bases). The CDR3 runs 14 residues. Germline CDR1 is MNHEY and CDR2 is SVGAGI. V lost 5 bases to trimming and J lost 0 bases, with 7 bases between them. The CDR3 DNA reads TGTGCCAGCAGTAAGGGGCCAACTAATGAAAAACTGTTTTTT. Its translation is CASSKGPTNEKLFF.

The chain employs TRBV4-1 and TRBJ2-1, with D perhaps TRBD1 or TRBD2 (6 bases each). Germline V gives CDR1 MGHRA, CDR2 YSYEKL. The CDR3 has 15 residues. The V end lost 1 base, the J end lost 5 bases, and 12 bases lay between the germline ends. Here the CDR3 reads CASSQVGGLDNEQFF. Written as DNA, the CDR3 is TGCGCCAGCAGCCAAGTAGGGGGGTTGGACAATGAGCAGTTCTTC.

In its sample, this clone was seen once. CDR3 protein: CASTPLGGDEQYF. The CDR3 region has the DNA TGTGCCAGCACCCCCTTAGGGGGTGACGAGCAGTACTTC. The chain combines TRBV5-6 with TRBJ2-7; D might be TRBD1 (6 bases). There are 13 residues in the CDR3. CDR1 and CDR2 (germline): SGHDT, YYEEEE. V lost 6 bases, J lost 5 bases, and 15 bases lay in between. The full variable domain, with the rest looked up from reference TRBV5-6 and TRBJ2-7, is DAGVTQSPTHLIKTRGQQVTLRCSPKSGHDTVSWYQQALGQGPQFIFQYYEEEERQRGNFPDRFSGHQFPNYSSELNVNALLLGDSALYLCASTPLGGDEQYFGPGTRLTVT.

The V gene is TRBV24-1, the J gene TRBJ2-1, with TRBD1 matching over 8 bases. This CDR3 is 15 amino acids long. Trimming removed 4 bases from V and 3 bases from J; junction bases left unmatched: 4. The V gene's germline CDR1 is KGHDR and CDR2 SFDVKD. The CDR3 DNA reads TGTGCCACCAGTGACCCAACAGGGGGCTACAATGAGCAGTTCTTC. It is translated as CATSDPTGGYNEQFF.

The V and J genes are TRBV10-2 and TRBJ1-2; TRBD1 might be the D (6 bases). V was shortened by 7 bases and J by 5 bases, with 17 bases between the two germline ends. Germline V lookup: CDR1 WSHSY, CDR2 SAAADI. The CDR3 has 14 amino acids. CDR3 sequence: CASIGGQGNYGYTF. In nucleotides, the CDR3 is TGCGCCAGCATAGGAGGGCAGGGGAATTATGGCTACACCTTC.

This chain links TRBV3-1 (or the pseudogene TRBV3-2) with TRBJ1-3; maybe TRBD1 (6 bases). The length of the CDR3 is 15 residues. V lost 1 base, J lost 2 bases, and 9 bases lay in between. Germline V gene lookup returns CDR1 LGHDT and CDR2 YNNKEL (reference sequence). Here the CDR3 reads CASSQVGTTGNTIYF. CDR3 sequence (DNA): TGTGCCAGCAGCCAAGTAGGGACAACTGGAAACACCATATATTTT.

This chain uses TRBV24-1 with TRBJ2-1; TRBD2 aligns across 8 bases. The CDR3 has 15 amino acids. J lost 7 bases, V lost 4 bases, and 8 bases had no gene match. Germline CDR1 is KGHDR and CDR2 is SFDVKD. The CDR3 spells CATSENSGAGNEQFF. The CDR3 DNA follows: TGTGCCACCAGTGAAAATAGCGGGGCCGGGAATGAGCAGTTCTTC.

J is TRBJ1-3 and V is TRBV7-2; D unclear. The CDR3 sequence is 15 residues long. Germline assignment: CDR1 SGHTA and CDR2 FQGNSA. V was pared by 7 bases and J by 2 bases, with 15 bases between. The CDR3 DNA reads as TGTGCCAGCAAGGAGAGACGGACGGCTGGAAACACCATATATTTT. Its translation: CASKERRTAGNTIYF.

In its sample, this clone was seen a few times. The chain is built from TRBV7-9 and TRBJ1-1; 7 bases match TRBD1. Germline values: CDR1 SEHNR, CDR2 FQNEAQ (reference sequence). This CDR3 is built from 14 residues. V lost 3 bases and J lost 0; bases outside the gene matches: 1. CDR3 DNA sequence: TGTGCCAGCAGCTTGGGACAGCTGAACACTGAAGCTTTCTTT. It yields the protein CASSLGQLNTEAFF.

The chain couples TRBV25-1 to TRBJ1-6; 7 bases match TRBD1. The CDR3 runs to 17 residues. V lost 7 bases, J lost 8 bases, and 17 bases stayed unmatched. From germline, CDR1 is MGHDK and CDR2 SYGVNS. The CDR3 is CASTLGRQGGSDSPLHF. CDR3 sequence (DNA): TGTGCCAGCACCCTCGGTCGACAGGGAGGATCGGATTCACCCCTCCACTTT.

CDR3 nucleotide sequence: TGTGCCAGCAGTTTTGGGGACGGGATCAATGAGCAGTTCTTC. Amino acid sequence: CASSFGDGINEQFF. V usage is TRBV27 and J usage is TRBJ2-1; D tentatively fits TRBD1 or TRBD2 (5 bases each). This CDR3 is 14 amino acids long. V was shortened by 3 bases and J by 6 bases, with 12 bases between the two germline ends. Germline V gene data show CDR1 as MNHEY and CDR2 as SMNVEV (reference sequence).

The rearrangement links TRBV10-2 to TRBJ2-5, with 12 nucleotides matching TRBD1. CDR3 length: 16 residues. Trimming took 7 bases from V and 4 from J; bases not matched to a gene: 10. The germline gives CDR1 WSHSY, CDR2 SAAADI. This CDR3 reads CASITSGTGGRETQYF. CDR3 in DNA: TGCGCCAGCATAACTTCCGGGACAGGGGGCAGAGAGACCCAGTACTTC.

V usage is TRBV19 and J usage is TRBJ1-1, with 8 bases lining up with TRBD1. V was clipped by 9 bases and J by 1 base; unmatched bases: 4. The CDR3 has 13 residues. Germline lookup yields CDR1 LNHDA and CDR2 SQIVND (reference sequence). The CDR3 sequence is CASTDRGNTEAFF. CDR3 bases: TGTGCCAGCACCGACAGGGGGAACACTGAAGCTTTCTTT.

The chain employs TRBV2 and TRBJ1-1; D may be TRBD1 (6 bases). With 6 bases removed from V and 0 bases from J, the gap between germline ends came to 17 bases. There are 16 residues in the CDR3. Germline V lookup: CDR1 SNHLY, CDR2 FYNNEI. The CDR3 DNA is TGTGCCAGCAGACGGGACACACTCCTCATGAACACTGAAGCTTTCTTT. It translates to CASRRDTLLMNTEAFF. Based on the CDR3 plus reference TRBV2 and TRBJ1-1, the full variable domain is EPEVTQTPSHQVTQMGQEVILRCVPISNHLYFYWYRQILGQKVEFLVSFYNNEISEKSEIFDDQFSVERPDGSNFTLKIRSTKLEDSAMYFCASRRDTLLMNTEAFFGQGTRLTVV.

The chain recombines TRBV6-2 or TRBV6-3 with TRBJ1-5, with unresolved D. Trimming shortened V by 4 bases and J by 7 bases, and 20 bases separated the two germline ends. The germline V gene encodes CDR1 MNHEY and CDR2 SVGEGT. The CDR3 contains 16 residues. The chain's CDR3 is CASSSFGGRAAQPQHF. CDR3 bases: TGTGCCAGCAGTTCCTTCGGAGGGAGGGCGGCACAGCCCCAGCATTTT.